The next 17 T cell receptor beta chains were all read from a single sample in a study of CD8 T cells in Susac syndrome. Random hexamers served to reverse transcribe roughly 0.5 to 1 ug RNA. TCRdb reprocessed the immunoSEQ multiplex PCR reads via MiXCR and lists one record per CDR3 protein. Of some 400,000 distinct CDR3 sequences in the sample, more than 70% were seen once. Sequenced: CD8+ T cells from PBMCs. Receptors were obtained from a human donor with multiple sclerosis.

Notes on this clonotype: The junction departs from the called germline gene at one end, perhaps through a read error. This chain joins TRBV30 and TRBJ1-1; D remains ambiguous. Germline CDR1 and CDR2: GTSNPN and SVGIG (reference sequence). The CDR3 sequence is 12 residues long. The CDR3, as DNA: TGTGCCTGGAGTGCCGGCCCCACTGAAGTTTTCTTT. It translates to CAWSAGPTEVFF.

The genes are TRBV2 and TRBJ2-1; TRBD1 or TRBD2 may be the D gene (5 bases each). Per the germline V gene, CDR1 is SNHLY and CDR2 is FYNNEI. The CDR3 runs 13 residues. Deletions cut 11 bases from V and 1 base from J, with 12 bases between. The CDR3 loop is CACSGGSYNEQFF. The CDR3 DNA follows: TGTGCCTGCTCTGGGGGTTCCTACAATGAGCAGTTCTTC.

The CDR3 DNA reads as TGTGCCAGCAGTCCCCTACAGGGCACTAATTCACCCCTCCACTTT. Protein product: CASSPLQGTNSPLHF. The rearrangement uses TRBV27 and TRBJ1-6; maybe TRBD1 (6 bases). CDR3 length: 15 amino acids. Deletions cut 5 bases from V and 6 bases from J, with 14 bases between. The germline V gene encodes CDR1 MNHEY and CDR2 SMNVEV (reference sequence).

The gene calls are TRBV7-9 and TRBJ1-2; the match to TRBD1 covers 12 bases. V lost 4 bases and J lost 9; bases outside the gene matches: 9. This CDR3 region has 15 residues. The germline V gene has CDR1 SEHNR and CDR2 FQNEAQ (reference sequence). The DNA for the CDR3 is TGTGCCAGCAGCTCCGAGGGACAGGGGGCGGTTAGCTACACCTTC. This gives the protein CASSSEGQGAVSYTF.

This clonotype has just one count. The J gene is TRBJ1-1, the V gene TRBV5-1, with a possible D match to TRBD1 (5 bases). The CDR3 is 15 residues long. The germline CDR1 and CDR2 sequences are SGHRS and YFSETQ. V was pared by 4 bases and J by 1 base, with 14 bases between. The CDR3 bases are TGCGCCAGCAGCCCTGAGGGGCTCTCGAACACTGAAGCTTTCTTT. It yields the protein CASSPEGLSNTEAFF.

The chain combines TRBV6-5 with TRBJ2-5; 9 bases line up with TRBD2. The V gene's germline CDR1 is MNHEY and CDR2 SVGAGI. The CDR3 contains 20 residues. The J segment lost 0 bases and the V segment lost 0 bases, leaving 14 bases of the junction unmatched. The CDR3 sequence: CASSYSTAGGPHEYQETQYF. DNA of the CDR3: TGTGCCAGCAGTTACTCGACAGCGGGAGGCCCACACGAATACCAAGAGACCCAGTACTTC.

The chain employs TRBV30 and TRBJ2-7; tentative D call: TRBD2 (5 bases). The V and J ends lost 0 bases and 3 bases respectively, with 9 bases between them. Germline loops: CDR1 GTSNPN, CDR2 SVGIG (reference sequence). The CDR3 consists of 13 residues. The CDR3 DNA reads TGTGCCTGGAGTGTACCAGGAGGCTACGAGCAGTACTTC. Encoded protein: CAWSVPGGYEQYF.

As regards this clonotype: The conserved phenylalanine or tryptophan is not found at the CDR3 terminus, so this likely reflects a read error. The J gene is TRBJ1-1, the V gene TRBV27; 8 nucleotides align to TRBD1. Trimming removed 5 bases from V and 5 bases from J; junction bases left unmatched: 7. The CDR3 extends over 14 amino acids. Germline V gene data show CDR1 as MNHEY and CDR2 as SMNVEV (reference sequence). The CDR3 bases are TGTGCCAGCAGTCCCGGGACAGGTTTGACTGAAGCTTTCTCT. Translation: CASSPGTGLTEAFS.

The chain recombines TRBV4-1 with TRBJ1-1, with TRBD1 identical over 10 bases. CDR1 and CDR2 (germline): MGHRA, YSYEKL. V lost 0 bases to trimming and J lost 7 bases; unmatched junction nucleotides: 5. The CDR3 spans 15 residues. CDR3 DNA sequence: TGCGCCAGCAGCCAAGAAGCGACAGGGGGCTTTGAAGCTTTCTTT. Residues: CASSQEATGGFEAFF.

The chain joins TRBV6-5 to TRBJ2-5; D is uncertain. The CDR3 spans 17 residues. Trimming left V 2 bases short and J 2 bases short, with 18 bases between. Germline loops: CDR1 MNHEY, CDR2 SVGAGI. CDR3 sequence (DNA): TGTGCCAGCAGTTACGGGGAAGGCTTGAGTGCGCAAGAGACCCAGTACTTC. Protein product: CASSYGEGLSAQETQYF.

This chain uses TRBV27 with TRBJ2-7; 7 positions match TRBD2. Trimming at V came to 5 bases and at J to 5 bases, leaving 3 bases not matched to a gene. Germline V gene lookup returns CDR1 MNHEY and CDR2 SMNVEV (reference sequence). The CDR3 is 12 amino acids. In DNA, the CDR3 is TGTGCCAGCAGTCCGGGACTACACGAGCAGTACTTC. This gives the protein CASSPGLHEQYF.

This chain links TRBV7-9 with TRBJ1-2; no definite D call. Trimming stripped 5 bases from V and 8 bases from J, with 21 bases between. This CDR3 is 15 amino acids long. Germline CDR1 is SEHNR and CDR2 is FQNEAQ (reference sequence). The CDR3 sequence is CASSQSLGRYFGYTF. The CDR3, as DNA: TGTGCCAGCAGCCAATCCCTGGGCAGGTACTTCGGCTACACCTTC.

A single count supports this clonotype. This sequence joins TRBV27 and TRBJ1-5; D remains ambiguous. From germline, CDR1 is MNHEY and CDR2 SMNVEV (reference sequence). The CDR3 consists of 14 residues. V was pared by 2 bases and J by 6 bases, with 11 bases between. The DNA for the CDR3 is TGTGCCAGCAGTTTAACGGGCTCGGGTCAGCCCCAGCATTTT. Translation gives CASSLTGSGQPQHF.

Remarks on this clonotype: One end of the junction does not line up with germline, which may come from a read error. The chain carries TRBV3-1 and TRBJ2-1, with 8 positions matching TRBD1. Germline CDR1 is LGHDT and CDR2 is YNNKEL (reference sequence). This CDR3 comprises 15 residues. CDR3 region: CASTQTGGRNNEQFF. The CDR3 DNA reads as TGTGCCAGCACCCAAACAGGGGGGAGGAACAATGAGCAGTTCTTC.

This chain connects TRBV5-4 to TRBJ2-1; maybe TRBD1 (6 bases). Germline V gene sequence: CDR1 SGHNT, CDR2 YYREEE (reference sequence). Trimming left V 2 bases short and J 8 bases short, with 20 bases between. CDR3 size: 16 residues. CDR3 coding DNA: TGTGCCAGCAGCTTAAGGCAGTCCCAGGGGTTTGATGAGCAGTTCTTC. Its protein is CASSLRQSQGFDEQFF.

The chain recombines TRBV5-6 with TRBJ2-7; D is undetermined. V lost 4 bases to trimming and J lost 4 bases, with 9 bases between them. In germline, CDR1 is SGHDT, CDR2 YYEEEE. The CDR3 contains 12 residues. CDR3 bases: TGTGCCAGCAGCGTAAATGGATACGAGCAGTACTTC. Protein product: CASSVNGYEQYF.

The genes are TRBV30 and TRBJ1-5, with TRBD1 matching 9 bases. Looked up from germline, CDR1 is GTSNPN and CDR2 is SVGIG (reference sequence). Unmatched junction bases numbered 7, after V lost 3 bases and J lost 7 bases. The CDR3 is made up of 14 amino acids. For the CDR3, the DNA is TGTGCCTGGAGGGACAGGGGCCCGGGGCAGCCCCAGCATTTT. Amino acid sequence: CAWRDRGPGQPQHF.